Listed below are T cell receptor beta chains from one sample, sequenced in a study of T-cell memory formation after mild COVID-19. MiXCR, run by TCRdb on the 5' RACE reads, gives a single entry per CDR3 protein. The sample yields around 250,000 distinct CDR3 sequences, 16% seen once. What was sequenced was PBMCs or a T cell subset sorted from them (not recorded which). The origin of the receptors is a man between 18 and 29 years old who had mild COVID-19 (a few samples of this study predate the infection). Cell type and time point are not known. The CDR3 runs from the conserved cysteine through the conserved F or W. D genes are given only for firm matches. Only some rows state a clone size, as once, few, many or a class for expanded clones.

J gene: TRBJ2-5; clone size: .; V gene: TRBV7-9; D gene: .; CDR3 protein: CASSLRASEETQYF; CDR3 DNA: TGTGCCAGCAGCTTAAGGGCTTCTGAAGAGACCCAGTACTTC
J gene: TRBJ2-3; clone size: .; V gene: TRBV5-6; D gene: TRBD1; CDR3 protein: CASRQGWWTDTQYF; CDR3 DNA: TGTGCCAGCAGACAGGGGTGGTGGACAGATACGCAGTATTTT
J gene: TRBJ2-1; clone size: .; V gene: TRBV7-6; D gene: TRBD1; CDR3 protein: CASSLVGPDRGSRNEQFF; CDR3 DNA: TGTGCCAGCAGCTTAGTCGGACCGGACAGGGGGTCTCGCAATGAGCAGTTCTTC
J gene: TRBJ2-7; clone size: .; V gene: TRBV19; D gene: .; CDR3 protein: CASRALLGYEQYF; CDR3 DNA: TGTGCCAGTAGGGCCCTTTTGGGCTACGAGCAGTACTTC
J gene: TRBJ2-3; clone size: many; V gene: TRBV5-1; D gene: TRBD1; CDR3 protein: CASKGQGSTDTQYF; CDR3 DNA: TGCGCCAGCAAAGGACAGGGCAGCACAGATACGCAGTATTTT
J gene: TRBJ1-5; clone size: many; V gene: TRBV12-3/TRBV12-4; D gene: .; CDR3 protein: CASSLRQNNQPQHF; CDR3 DNA: TGTGCCAGCAGTTTGCGGCAGAACAATCAGCCCCAGCATTTT
J gene: TRBJ2-1; clone size: few; V gene: TRBV7-2; D gene: TRBD2; CDR3 protein: CASSSAGGANEQFF; CDR3 DNA: TGTGCCAGCAGCTCCGCCGGGGGGGCCAATGAGCAGTTCTTC
J gene: TRBJ1-2; clone size: many; V gene: TRBV5-1; D gene: .; CDR3 protein: CASSPRQTNYGYTF; CDR3 DNA: TGCGCCAGCAGCCCACGACAGACTAACTATGGCTACACCTTC
J gene: TRBJ1-2; clone size: few; V gene: TRBV12-3/TRBV12-4; D gene: .; CDR3 protein: CASSFTGANGYTF; CDR3 DNA: TGTGCCAGCAGTTTCACGGGGGCAAATGGCTACACCTTC
J gene: TRBJ2-7; clone size: .; V gene: TRBV3-1; D gene: TRBD2; CDR3 protein: CASSREGSSYEQYF; CDR3 DNA: TGTGCCAGCAGTCGGGAGGGCAGCTCCTACGAGCAGTACTTC
J gene: TRBJ1-2; clone size: many; V gene: TRBV7-2; D gene: .; CDR3 protein: CASSSYGSYGYTF; CDR3 DNA: TGTGCCAGCAGCTCCTACGGGAGCTATGGCTACACCTTC
J gene: TRBJ2-2; clone size: .; V gene: TRBV5-1; D gene: .; CDR3 protein: CASKGTENTGELFF; CDR3 DNA: TGCGCCAGCAAAGGGACGGAGAACACCGGGGAGCTGTTTTTT
J gene: TRBJ2-5; clone size: .; V gene: TRBV6-5; D gene: .; CDR3 protein: CASTRDLRETQYF; CDR3 DNA: TGTGCCAGCACGCGAGATTTGCGGGAGACCCAGTACTTC
J gene: TRBJ1-2; clone size: .; V gene: TRBV29-1; D gene: .; CDR3 protein: CSGFLDYGYTF; CDR3 DNA: TGCAGCGGGTTTCTCGACTATGGCTACACCTTC
J gene: TRBJ2-3; clone size: .; V gene: TRBV14; D gene: .; CDR3 protein: CASSRRPGRGTDTQYF; CDR3 DNA: TGTGCCAGCAGCCGGAGGCCGGGACGGGGCACAGATACGCAGTATTTT
J gene: TRBJ2-1; clone size: many; V gene: TRBV7-3; D gene: TRBD2; CDR3 protein: CASSSGLPGGSEQFF; CDR3 DNA: TGTGCCAGCAGCTCGGGACTTCCGGGGGGGAGTGAGCAGTTCTTC
J gene: TRBJ2-1; clone size: .; V gene: TRBV18; D gene: .; CDR3 protein: CASGLRDLSYNEQFF; CDR3 DNA: TGTGCCAGCGGACTTCGCGATCTCTCCTACAATGAGCAGTTCTTC
J gene: TRBJ1-2; clone size: .; V gene: TRBV19; D gene: TRBD1; CDR3 protein: CASSQDRHYGYTF; CDR3 DNA: TGTGCCAGTAGTCAGGACAGGCACTATGGCTACACCTTC
J gene: TRBJ2-6; clone size: .; V gene: TRBV2; D gene: .; CDR3 protein: CASVYDRTSGANVLTF; CDR3 DNA: TGTGCCAGCGTGTATGACAGGACCTCTGGGGCCAACGTCCTGACTTTC
J gene: TRBJ2-5; clone size: many; V gene: TRBV6-5; D gene: TRBD2; CDR3 protein: CASSTRGSQETQYF; CDR3 DNA: TGTGCCAGCAGTACACGCGGGAGCCAAGAGACCCAGTACTTC
J gene: TRBJ2-5; clone size: few; V gene: TRBV5-1; D gene: TRBD2; CDR3 protein: CASSLGLAGDNQETQYF; CDR3 DNA: TGCGCCAGCAGCTTGGGACTAGCGGGGGACAACCAAGAGACCCAGTACTTC
J gene: TRBJ2-5; clone size: few; V gene: TRBV20-1; D gene: TRBD2; CDR3 protein: CSAYHRGGGRRETQYF; CDR3 DNA: TGCAGTGCCTACCATAGGGGCGGGGGGCGGAGAGAGACCCAGTACTTC
J gene: TRBJ1-6; clone size: few; V gene: TRBV5-4; D gene: .; CDR3 protein: CASSSGQLYNSPLHF; CDR3 DNA: TGTGCCAGCAGCTCAGGTCAGCTCTATAATTCACCCCTCCACTTT
J gene: TRBJ2-3; clone size: few; V gene: TRBV7-9; D gene: .; CDR3 protein: CASSSHQGDTQYF; CDR3 DNA: TGTGCCAGCAGCTCCCATCAAGGGGATACGCAGTATTTT
J gene: TRBJ2-1; clone size: .; V gene: TRBV7-9; D gene: TRBD2; CDR3 protein: CASSSLSGGAENEQFF; CDR3 DNA: TGTGCCAGCAGCTCCCTTTCGGGGGGGGCCGAGAATGAGCAGTTCTTC
J gene: TRBJ1-4; clone size: .; V gene: TRBV28; D gene: .; CDR3 protein: CASGDPGSATNEKLFF; CDR3 DNA: TGTGCCAGCGGGGACCCGGGAAGCGCAACTAATGAAAAACTGTTTTTT
J gene: TRBJ2-3; clone size: .; V gene: TRBV29-1; D gene: TRBD2; CDR3 protein: CSVVAGEDTQYF; CDR3 DNA: TGCAGCGTTGTAGCGGGGGAAGATACGCAGTATTTT
J gene: TRBJ1-4; clone size: few; V gene: TRBV20-1; D gene: .; CDR3 protein: CSARLGATDEKLFF; CDR3 DNA: TGCAGTGCTAGATTAGGAGCAACTGATGAAAAACTGTTTTTT
J gene: TRBJ2-1; clone size: few; V gene: TRBV4-1; D gene: TRBD2; CDR3 protein: CASMKIGGDYNEQFF; CDR3 DNA: TGCGCCAGCATGAAGATTGGGGGGGATTACAATGAGCAGTTCTTC
J gene: TRBJ2-3; clone size: .; V gene: TRBV5-4; D gene: .; CDR3 protein: CASSSPQQGGTDTQYF; CDR3 DNA: TGTGCCAGCAGCTCCCCCCAACAGGGTGGCACAGATACGCAGTATTTT
J gene: TRBJ1-1; clone size: .; V gene: TRBV7-9; D gene: .; CDR3 protein: CASTSTMGGPEAFF; CDR3 DNA: TGTGCCAGCACCTCGACTATGGGGGGGCCTGAAGCTTTCTTT
J gene: TRBJ2-4; clone size: few; V gene: TRBV6-2/TRBV6-3; D gene: .; CDR3 protein: CASSSRRSVQYF; CDR3 DNA: TGTGCCAGCAGTTCACGCCGGAGTGTTCAGTACTTC
J gene: TRBJ2-3; clone size: .; V gene: TRBV7-2; D gene: .; CDR3 protein: CASSLAPGSTDTQYF; CDR3 DNA: TGTGCCAGCAGCTTAGCCCCAGGTAGCACAGATACGCAGTATTTT
J gene: TRBJ2-5; clone size: few; V gene: TRBV7-2; D gene: TRBD2; CDR3 protein: CASSLAGGATKETQYF; CDR3 DNA: TGTGCCAGCAGCTTAGCCGGGGGGGCCACAAAAGAGACCCAGTACTTC
J gene: TRBJ2-3; clone size: few; V gene: TRBV18; D gene: .; CDR3 protein: CASSPDRDTQYF; CDR3 DNA: TGTGCCAGCTCACCAGATCGAGATACGCAGTATTTT
J gene: TRBJ1-4; clone size: .; V gene: TRBV5-4; D gene: .; CDR3 protein: CASSLEGRREKLFF; CDR3 DNA: TGTGCCAGCAGCTTAGAGGGCCGAAGAGAAAAACTGTTTTTT
J gene: TRBJ1-2; clone size: few; V gene: TRBV7-9; D gene: .; CDR3 protein: CASSLESRDYGYTF; CDR3 DNA: TGTGCCAGCAGCTTAGAAAGCAGGGACTATGGCTACACCTTC
J gene: TRBJ1-5; clone size: .; V gene: TRBV23-1; D gene: .; CDR3 protein: CASSPGGQPQHF; CDR3 DNA: TGCGCCAGCAGCCCGGGTGGACAGCCCCAGCATTTT
J gene: TRBJ2-5; clone size: many; V gene: TRBV5-1; D gene: TRBD1; CDR3 protein: CASSSTGTGEETQYF; CDR3 DNA: TGCGCCAGCAGCAGTACCGGGACAGGAGAAGAGACCCAGTACTTC
J gene: TRBJ2-6; clone size: few; V gene: TRBV7-3; D gene: .; CDR3 protein: CASSNGVYTGANVLTF; CDR3 DNA: TGTGCCAGCAGTAACGGGGTCTATACGGGGGCCAACGTCCTGACTTTC
J gene: TRBJ2-7; clone size: .; V gene: TRBV21-1; D gene: .; CDR3 protein: CASSKVRGLSSYEQYF; CDR3 DNA: TGTGCCAGCAGCAAAGTTAGGGGACTTTCCTCCTACGAGCAGTACTTC
J gene: TRBJ1-1; clone size: .; V gene: TRBV7-9; D gene: .; CDR3 protein: CASSLAVLAEAFF; CDR3 DNA: TGTGCCAGCAGCTTAGCGGTGTTGGCTGAAGCTTTCTTT
J gene: TRBJ1-1; clone size: .; V gene: TRBV29-1; D gene: .; CDR3 protein: CSGRVGGGAFF; CDR3 DNA: TGCAGCGGCAGGGTAGGAGGGGGAGCTTTCTTT
J gene: TRBJ1-6; clone size: few; V gene: TRBV5-6; D gene: TRBD1; CDR3 protein: CASGDRGRIYTRYSPLHF; CDR3 DNA: TGTGCCAGCGGGGACAGGGGGCGCATCTATACGCGGTATTCACCCCTCCACTTT
J gene: TRBJ1-1; clone size: many; V gene: TRBV4-3; D gene: .; CDR3 protein: CASSQAWVNTEAFF; CDR3 DNA: TGCGCCAGCAGCCAAGCTTGGGTGAACACTGAAGCTTTCTTT
J gene: TRBJ1-2; clone size: .; V gene: TRBV7-2; D gene: .; CDR3 protein: CASSWEGRGYTF; CDR3 DNA: TGTGCCAGCAGCTGGGAGGGGCGTGGCTACACCTTC
J gene: TRBJ2-3; clone size: .; V gene: TRBV6-4; D gene: .; CDR3 protein: CASKRDSSKTDTQYF; CDR3 DNA: TGTGCCAGCAAGCGGGACAGTTCCAAAACAGATACGCAGTATTTT
J gene: TRBJ1-2; clone size: .; V gene: TRBV5-1; D gene: TRBD1; CDR3 protein: CASSQGQGGYGYTF; CDR3 DNA: TGCGCCAGCAGCCAGGGACAGGGTGGCTATGGCTACACCTTC
J gene: TRBJ2-3; clone size: few; V gene: TRBV7-2; D gene: TRBD2; CDR3 protein: CASSTLAGVNTQYF; CDR3 DNA: TGTGCCAGCAGCACACTAGCGGGGGTGAATACGCAGTATTTT
J gene: TRBJ2-3; clone size: .; V gene: TRBV5-1; D gene: .; CDR3 protein: CASSQTGTSTDTQYF; CDR3 DNA: TGCGCCAGCAGCCAAACAGGGACTAGCACAGATACGCAGTATTTT